What follows are 24 T cell receptor beta chains derived from one specimen sequenced in a study of blood T cells in healthy people across ages. A second PCR, run for roughly 7 to 11 cycles, used a sample-barcoded 5' primer plus a J-beta primer mix. In TCRdb, the 5' RACE reads were re-called with MiXCR into one record per CDR3 protein. The data hold around 1,900,000 distinct CDR3 sequences, with around 42% observed a single time. Sequenced sample: blood. The receptors shown here come from a human donor in good health.

This clonotype was seen only a few times. The chain employs TRBV5-5 and TRBJ2-5, with 8 bases aligning to TRBD1. Germline CDR1 and CDR2: SGHKS and YYEKEE (reference sequence). CDR3 length: 16 amino acids. After removal of 0 bases from V and 3 bases from J, the junction contained 7 bases not matched to a gene. The CDR3 protein is CASSLVVRGREETQYF. CDR3 coding DNA: TGTGCCAGCAGCTTGGTAGTCAGGGGGCGCGAAGAGACCCAGTACTTC.

The chain links TRBV3-1 to TRBJ2-7, with D possibly TRBD1 on 6 matching bases. The CDR3 runs 12 residues. The germline gives CDR1 LGHDT, CDR2 YNNKEL (reference sequence). The germline V and J ends were trimmed by 2 bases and 9 bases, with 11 bases remaining between them. CDR3 sequence: CASSQRGGRQYF. The CDR3 coding sequence is TGTGCCAGCAGCCAACGAGGGGGAAGGCAGTACTTC.

This clonotype was seen only once. This clone may be a read error of a much larger clone one base away. The J gene is TRBJ1-1, the V gene TRBV7-2; D possibly corresponds to TRBD1 (5 bases). This CDR3 comprises 13 residues. The germline V gene encodes CDR1 SGHTA and CDR2 FQGNSA. CDR3 residues: CASSVRVNAEAFF. For the CDR3, the DNA is TGTGCCAGCAGCGTCAGGGTGAACGCTGAAGCTTTCTTT.

The chain employs TRBV30 and TRBJ2-2, with D uncertain. The CDR3 is 12 amino acids. V lost 5 bases and J lost 6, with 10 bases in between. Germline CDR1 is GTSNPN and CDR2 is SVGIG (reference sequence). CDR3 coding DNA: TGTGCCTGGGCACCTACAGCCGGGGAGCTGTTTTTT. Amino acids: CAWAPTAGELFF.

This chain links TRBV2 with TRBJ2-7; D perhaps matches TRBD1 (7 bases). CDR1 is SNHLY and CDR2 is FYNNEI in the germline V gene. The CDR3 loop spans 15 amino acids. V gave up 0 bases and J gave up 3 bases, with 12 bases separating them. The CDR3 DNA is TGTGCCAGCAGTGAAGCAACAGGGGAGGTCTACGAGCAGTACTTC. It specifies CASSEATGEVYEQYF.

This chain joins TRBV5-1 and TRBJ2-7; maybe TRBD1 (6 bases). V lost 4 bases and J 3 bases, leaving 23 bases between the germline ends. The CDR3 consists of 17 residues. Looked up from germline, CDR1 is SGHRS and CDR2 is YFSETQ. Here the CDR3 reads CASSPIPSATGFYEQYF. DNA of the CDR3: TGCGCCAGCAGCCCAATTCCCTCCGCGACAGGTTTCTACGAGCAGTACTTC.

This clonotype was observed a few times. V usage is TRBV27 and J usage is TRBJ1-5; no clear D gene. V was shortened by 6 bases and J by 2 bases, with 8 bases between the two germline ends. The CDR3 is made up of 13 amino acids. Germline CDR1 is MNHEY and CDR2 is SMNVEV (reference sequence). CDR3 sequence reads: CASRPAGNQPQHF. CDR3 bases: TGTGCCAGCAGGCCTGCAGGCAATCAGCCCCAGCATTTT.

A remark on this clonotype: Germline and junction disagree at one end, which may indicate a read error. The chain employs TRBV6-5 and TRBJ2-1; D is unresolved. There are 13 residues in the CDR3. CDR1 and CDR2 (germline): MNHEY, SVGAGI. The CDR3 nucleotides are TGTGCCTGCAGTTACTCGGCTTACAATGAGCAGTTCTTC. Translation gives CACSYSAYNEQFF.

This chain uses TRBV27 with TRBJ1-5, with a weak D call TRBD1 (5 bases). V was cut by 4 bases and J by 0 bases, with 25 bases left in between. The CDR3 length is 20 residues. Germline lookup yields CDR1 MNHEY and CDR2 SMNVEV (reference sequence). The CDR3 region has the DNA TGTGCCAGCAGTTCCGGTGACAGCCTAGCCCCTCTAAATAGCAATCAGCCCCAGCATTTT. Residues: CASSSGDSLAPLNSNQPQHF.

This clonotype was recorded at least ten times. The chain combines TRBV7-3 with TRBJ2-1; tentatively, D is TRBD2 (5 bases). The V end lost 5 bases, the J end lost 0 bases, and 11 bases lay between the germline ends. This CDR3 spans 15 amino acids. Germline lookup yields CDR1 SGHTA and CDR2 FQGTGA. The CDR3 DNA follows: TGTGCCAGCAGCCCCAGACGGGGCTCCTACAATGAGCAGTTCTTC. It specifies CASSPRRGSYNEQFF.

This clonotype showed up just a few times. The chain joins TRBV5-5 to TRBJ1-2; D is undetermined. The CDR3 runs to 13 residues. The V and J ends lost 4 bases and 4 bases respectively, with 11 bases between them. Germline CDR1 and CDR2: SGHKS and YYEKEE (reference sequence). CDR3 region: CASSPDILYGYTF. The CDR3 bases are TGTGCCAGCAGCCCCGACATCCTCTATGGCTACACCTTC.

The chain recombines TRBV27 with TRBJ2-1, with 9 positions matching TRBD2. The CDR3 length is 16 residues. V shed 5 bases and J 9 bases; nucleotides not matched to a gene: 14. Germline CDR1 is MNHEY and CDR2 is SMNVEV (reference sequence). The CDR3 DNA follows: TGTGCCAGCAGTCGTGGCGGGGGGGCAGGGTACGTTGAGCAGTTCTTC. This encodes CASSRGGGAGYVEQFF.

This sequence joins TRBV19 and TRBJ1-2, with D hard to call. This CDR3 contains 12 residues. V shed 5 bases and J shed 2 bases, with 6 bases lying between them. The germline CDR1 and CDR2 sequences are LNHDA and SQIVND (reference sequence). The CDR3 sequence is CASSVINYGYTF. Written as DNA, the CDR3 is TGTGCCAGTAGTGTCATAAACTATGGCTACACCTTC.

The chain recombines TRBV6-2 or TRBV6-3 with TRBJ2-7; 10 bases fit TRBD2. With V trimmed by 0 bases and J by 2 bases, 1 base remained unmatched. This CDR3 has 15 amino acids. Germline loops: CDR1 MNHEY, CDR2 SVGEGT. The CDR3 loop is CASSYSLAGAYEQYF. The CDR3 DNA follows: TGTGCCAGCAGTTACTCCCTAGCGGGGGCCTACGAGCAGTACTTC.

Ten or more counts support this clonotype. This chain connects TRBV4-2 to TRBJ2-6; no definite D call. The CDR3 is 15 amino acids. Germline V gives CDR1 LGHNA, CDR2 YNFKEQ. With 4 bases removed from V and 4 bases from J, the gap between germline ends came to 11 bases. The CDR3 loop is CASSREFTGANVLTF. The CDR3 DNA is TGTGCCAGCAGCCGCGAGTTTACCGGGGCCAACGTCCTGACTTTC.

V gene TRBV6-6 combines with J gene TRBJ2-7, with 8 nucleotides matching TRBD1. Germline loops: CDR1 MNHNY, CDR2 SVGAGI (reference sequence). J was trimmed by 5 bases and V by 7 bases; bases with no gene match: 10. This CDR3 is 14 amino acids long. CDR3 sequence: CASTLPDREDEQYF. The CDR3 coding sequence is TGTGCCAGCACACTCCCGGACAGGGAAGACGAGCAGTACTTC.

Worth noting for this clonotype: The junction differs from germline at one of its ends, possibly a read error. The gene calls are TRBV28 and TRBJ2-2; maybe TRBD2 (5 bases). The length of the CDR3 is 12 residues. Per germline, CDR1 MDHEN and CDR2 SYDVKM. The CDR3 region has the DNA TGTGCCAGCAGTTTACCCACCGGGGAGCTGTTGTTT. Encoded protein: CASSLPTGELLF.

V gene TRBV7-2 combines with J gene TRBJ1-4, with 8 bases aligning to TRBD1. Germline V gene data show CDR1 as SGHTA and CDR2 as FQGNSA. This CDR3 has 16 residues. Trimming removed 2 bases from V and 8 bases from J; junction bases left unmatched: 10. CDR3 sequence reads: CASSLPRQGPREKLFF. The CDR3, as DNA: TGTGCCAGCAGCTTACCTCGACAGGGGCCGCGGGAAAAACTGTTTTTT.

In regard to this clonotype: The junction does not match germline at one end; this may be a read error. This chain uses TRBV20-1 with TRBJ2-3; D might be TRBD1 or TRBD2, each matching 5 bases. The CDR3 is 12 amino acids. CDR1 is DFQATT, CDR2 SNEGSKA, per germline (reference sequence). This CDR3 reads CRVVGPTDMQYF. Written as DNA, the CDR3 is TGCAGGGTTGTGGGACCGACAGATATGCAGTATTTT.

The V and J genes are TRBV24-1 and TRBJ2-7, with 7 bases fitting TRBD1. Losses at the gene ends were 4 bases for V and 4 bases for J; bases not matched to a gene: 9. Germline V CDR1 and CDR2: KGHDR, SFDVKD. The CDR3 length is 15 residues. The CDR3 reads CATSDTTGQRYEQYF. DNA of the CDR3: TGTGCCACCAGTGACACAACGGGACAGCGATACGAGCAGTACTTC.

This rearrangement joins TRBV5-1 to TRBJ1-2; no firm D call. V shed 1 base and J shed 0 bases, with 7 bases lying between them. Germline values: CDR1 SGHRS, CDR2 YFSETQ. CDR3 length: 14 amino acids. This chain's CDR3 is CASSLYVSNYGYTF. CDR3 DNA sequence: TGCGCCAGCAGCTTGTATGTGTCTAACTATGGCTACACCTTC.

This chain connects TRBV11-2 to TRBJ2-5; TRBD1 agrees at 11 bases. From germline, CDR1 is SGHAT and CDR2 FQNNGV. The junction had 11 bases not matched to a gene; V was cut back by 5 bases and J by 0 bases. The CDR3 extends over 18 amino acids. CDR3 nucleotide sequence: TGTGCCAGCAGCGGGCCGGGACAGGGGGGAGGGTACCAAGAGACCCAGTACTTC. Encoded protein: CASSGPGQGGGYQETQYF.

This clonotype was counted between two and nine times. The gene calls are TRBV2 and TRBJ2-5, with D uncertain. The J call is uncertain, as TRBJ2-7 better fits the DNA end. In germline, CDR1 is SNHLY, CDR2 FYNNEI. The length of the CDR3 is 16 residues. CDR3 in amino acids: CASSEESGRLTYEQYF. CDR3 nucleotide sequence: TGTGCCAGCAGTGAAGAAAGTGGGCGCCTCACCTACGAGCAGTACTTC.

This clonotype was observed a handful of times. V is TRBV4-3 and J is TRBJ1-6, with 9 bases matching TRBD1. The CDR3 has 18 amino acids. V was clipped by 0 bases and J by 7 bases; unmatched bases: 10. CDR1 is LGHNA and CDR2 is YSLEER in the germline V gene. The CDR3 here is CASSQERTGVGSNSPLHF. The CDR3 DNA reads TGCGCCAGCAGCCAAGAACGGACAGGGGTGGGGTCGAATTCACCCCTCCACTTT.